Below, 21 T cell receptor beta chains from the same sample are listed, as sequenced in a study of patients and donors after allogeneic stem cell transplantation. TCRdb reanalysed the RT-PCR reads using MiXCR and keeps one entry per CDR3 protein. The sample has tens of thousands of distinct CDR3 sequences, approximately 25% seen once. The specimen was blood, either unsorted or a sorted T cell fraction (not recorded which). Receptors originate from a human donor who was either an allogeneic HSCT recipient or a stem cell or donor lymphocyte infusion donor (not recorded which). It is not recorded whose cells these are; they may come from a transplant donor.

The gene calls are TRBV18 and TRBJ1-5; tentative D call: TRBD1 (5 bases). Germline V gene lookup returns CDR1 KGHSH and CDR2 LQKENI. V dropped 2 bases and J dropped 1 base, with 12 bases sitting between them. The length of the CDR3 is 16 residues. The CDR3 nucleotides are TGTGCCAGCTCACCATTCCGAGGGGAAAGCAATCAGCCCCAGCATTTT. Protein: CASSPFRGESNQPQHF.

CDR3 sequence (DNA): TGTGCCAGCAGCCAACTTCCCTCAGCGGGAGGTAACAATGAGCAGTTCTTC. Protein: CASSQLPSAGGNNEQFF. The chain couples TRBV3-1 to TRBJ2-1; 9 bases agree with TRBD2. CDR1 and CDR2 (germline): LGHDT, YNNKEL (reference sequence). The V segment lost 2 bases and the J segment 5 bases; nucleotides outside the gene matches: 10. The CDR3 runs 17 residues.

This clonotype came up a few times. V usage is TRBV24-1 and J usage is TRBJ2-2, with unresolved D. V dropped 5 bases and J dropped 6 bases, with 9 bases sitting between them. Germline CDR1 is KGHDR and CDR2 is SFDVKD. The CDR3 has 13 residues. CDR3 coding DNA: TGTGCCACCAGTGCGAGCCATGCCGGGGAGCTGTTTTTT. Protein product: CATSASHAGELFF.

CDR3 bases: TGTGCCAGCAGAGGGGGACAGGGCGCTGAAGCTTTCTTT. This translates into CASRGGQGAEAFF. This chain joins TRBV12-3 or TRBV12-4 and TRBJ1-1, with 9 bases lining up with TRBD1. Trimming cost V 6 bases and J 6 bases; bases outside gene matches: 5. CDR3 size: 13 residues.

This clonotype was counted at least ten times. The chain couples TRBV18 to TRBJ1-1; no clear D. V gave up 3 bases and J gave up 2 bases, with 13 bases separating them. The CDR3 has 15 amino acids. In germline, CDR1 is KGHSH, CDR2 LQKENI. The chain's CDR3 is CASSPSRGRNTEAFF. The CDR3 DNA sequence: TGTGCCAGCTCACCTTCACGAGGGCGTAACACTGAAGCTTTCTTT.

The chain uses TRBV29-1 and TRBJ2-1; D remains unclear. The CDR3 is 18 residues long. V dropped 1 base and J dropped 5 bases, with 24 bases sitting between them. Germline lookup yields CDR1 SQVTM and CDR2 ANQGSEA. The CDR3 loop is CSVEVRPNYPSANNEQFF. The CDR3 DNA follows: TGCAGCGTTGAAGTTAGGCCAAACTACCCCTCCGCAAACAATGAGCAGTTCTTC.

The V gene is TRBV6-2 or TRBV6-3, the J gene TRBJ2-1, with 12 nucleotides matching TRBD2. V lost 5 bases, J lost 6 bases, and 8 bases stayed unmatched. The CDR3 runs 16 residues. CDR1 and CDR2 from the germline V gene are MNHEY and SVGEGT. CDR3 in amino acids: CASSHRTSGTPNEQFF. The CDR3 nucleotides are TGTGCCAGCAGTCACCGGACTAGCGGGACTCCCAATGAGCAGTTCTTC.

This clonotype was picked up a small number of times. The chain joins TRBV20-1 to TRBJ2-3; 11 bases line up with TRBD2. The CDR3 is made up of 17 amino acids. V dropped 1 base and J dropped 1; count of bases not matched to a gene: 7. Per the germline V gene, CDR1 is DFQATT and CDR2 is SNEGSKA (reference sequence). The CDR3 DNA is TGCAGTGCTAGAGGTCTAGCGGGGGGCTGGGGCACAGATACGCAGTATTTT. Amino acids: CSARGLAGGWGTDTQYF.

The rearrangement joins TRBV10-3 to TRBJ2-5; 8 bases are shared with TRBD2. V shed 1 base and J 2 bases; nucleotides not matched to a gene: 3. Germline V CDR1 and CDR2: ENHRY, SYGVKD. The length of the CDR3 is 15 residues. DNA for the CDR3: TGTGCCATCAGTGAGTTGGCTAGCGGGCAAGAGACCCAGTACTTC. It translates to CAISELASGQETQYF.

This clonotype showed up many times. For the CDR3, the DNA is TGTGCCACCAGCAGAGGCAGGACAGCAACCTATGGCTACACCTTC. Translation: CATSRGRTATYGYTF. The chain uses TRBV15 and TRBJ1-2, with D perhaps matching TRBD1 (6 bases). Germline V gene lookup returns CDR1 LNHNV and CDR2 YYDKDF (reference sequence). Trimming stripped 1 base from V and 4 bases from J, with 13 bases between. The CDR3 runs to 15 residues.

V and J are TRBV9 and TRBJ2-3; TRBD2 is a possible D gene (5 bases). The CDR3 totals 15 residues. V shed 4 bases and J shed 0 bases, with 12 bases lying between them. Germline V gene lookup returns CDR1 SGDLS and CDR2 YYNGEE. The CDR3 loop is CASSSPRTSTDTQYF. The CDR3 bases are TGTGCCAGCAGCTCCCCCCGGACTAGCACAGATACGCAGTATTTT.

For the CDR3, the DNA is TGCGCCAGCAGCTTGGTCATTAGCGGGGGAGGCAATGAGCAGTTCTTC. Protein: CASSLVISGGGNEQFF. This sequence joins TRBV5-1 and TRBJ2-1; 9 nucleotides align to TRBD2. Germline-derived CDR1 and CDR2 are SGHRS and YFSETQ. V lost 0 bases to trimming and J lost 6 bases; unmatched junction nucleotides: 7. This CDR3 is 16 amino acids long.

A single count supports this clonotype. The chain employs TRBV29-1 and TRBJ2-7, with TRBD1 identical over 7 bases. Germline CDR1 and CDR2: SQVTM and ANQGSEA. CDR3 length: 13 residues. The V and J ends lost 7 bases and 4 bases, in that order; junction bases with no gene match: 10. The CDR3 region has the DNA TGCAGCGCTGCTTCGGACAGGAATTACGAGCAGTACTTC. It is translated as CSAASDRNYEQYF.

This clonotype was counted between two and nine times. The chain couples TRBV12-3 or TRBV12-4 to TRBJ2-1; TRBD2 matches at 11 bases. Trimming at V came to 2 bases and at J to 7 bases, leaving 19 bases not matched to a gene. The CDR3 is made up of 20 amino acids. The CDR3 loop reads CASSLFELAGGPKGKNEQFF. In nucleotides, the CDR3 is TGTGCCAGCAGTTTATTTGAGCTAGCGGGGGGCCCGAAAGGAAAGAATGAGCAGTTCTTC.

V gene TRBV12-3 or TRBV12-4 combines with J gene TRBJ2-7, with 9 bases identical to TRBD1. Trimming cost V 6 bases and J 0 bases; bases outside gene matches: 3. The CDR3 length is 14 residues. The CDR3 region is CASRQGQGSYEQYF. CDR3 DNA: TGTGCCAGCAGGCAGGGACAGGGCTCCTACGAGCAGTACTTC.

A few counts support this clonotype. This chain uses TRBV5-1 with TRBJ2-5; 8 bases map to TRBD1. The V and J ends lost 0 bases and 2 bases, in that order; junction bases with no gene match: 9. The CDR3 is made up of 17 amino acids. Germline V CDR1 and CDR2: SGHRS, YFSETQ. The CDR3 DNA sequence: TGCGCCAGCAGCTTGGTAGGCGGGACAGGTCCTCAAGAGACCCAGTACTTC. Its protein product is CASSLVGGTGPQETQYF.

This sequence joins TRBV29-1 and TRBJ1-2; D is unresolved. Per germline, CDR1 SQVTM and CDR2 ANQGSEA. This CDR3 is built from 10 residues. Trimming removed 3 bases at V and 4 bases at J, with 3 bases between. CDR3 sequence reads: CSVESYGYTF. In DNA, the CDR3 is TGCAGCGTTGAGTCCTATGGCTACACCTTC.

This clonotype was detected a few times. The gene calls are TRBV12-3 or TRBV12-4 and TRBJ1-1, with D possibly TRBD1 on 6 matching bases. V was cut by 5 bases and J by 3 bases, with 19 bases left in between. The CDR3 covers 16 residues. CDR3 nucleotide sequence: TGTGCCAGCAGTGACCCCCGAAGGGGGGCGGACACTGAAGCTTTCTTT. This sequence encodes CASSDPRRGADTEAFF.

The V call is TRBV7-9, the J call TRBJ1-2; 10 bases fit TRBD1. CDR3 length equals 16 residues. Germline lookup yields CDR1 SEHNR and CDR2 FQNEAQ (reference sequence). The V gene end was trimmed by 3 bases and the J gene end by 3 bases; junction bases not matched to a gene: 7. CDR3: CASSFRDRGFDYGYTF. Written as DNA, the CDR3 is TGTGCCAGCAGCTTTCGGGACAGGGGTTTTGACTATGGCTACACCTTC.

In its sample, this clonotype was seen many times. The chain combines TRBV7-9 with TRBJ1-5, with D uncertain. The CDR3 spans 19 residues. V lost 5 bases and J 1 base, leaving 24 bases between the germline ends. In germline, CDR1 is SEHNR, CDR2 FQNEAQ (reference sequence). The CDR3 sequence: CASSLGLGWGIGSNQPQHF. CDR3 coding DNA: TGTGCCAGCAGCCTTGGACTTGGCTGGGGAATCGGAAGCAATCAGCCCCAGCATTTT.

The chain joins TRBV9 to TRBJ2-7; TRBD1 matches at 12 bases. The CDR3 runs to 14 residues. V lost 2 bases, J lost 4 bases, and 1 base stayed unmatched. Germline CDR1 reads SGDLS; CDR2 reads YYNGEE. The CDR3 DNA reads as TGTGCCAGCAGCGTGGGACAGGGGGCATACGAGCAGTACTTC. This gives the protein CASSVGQGAYEQYF.